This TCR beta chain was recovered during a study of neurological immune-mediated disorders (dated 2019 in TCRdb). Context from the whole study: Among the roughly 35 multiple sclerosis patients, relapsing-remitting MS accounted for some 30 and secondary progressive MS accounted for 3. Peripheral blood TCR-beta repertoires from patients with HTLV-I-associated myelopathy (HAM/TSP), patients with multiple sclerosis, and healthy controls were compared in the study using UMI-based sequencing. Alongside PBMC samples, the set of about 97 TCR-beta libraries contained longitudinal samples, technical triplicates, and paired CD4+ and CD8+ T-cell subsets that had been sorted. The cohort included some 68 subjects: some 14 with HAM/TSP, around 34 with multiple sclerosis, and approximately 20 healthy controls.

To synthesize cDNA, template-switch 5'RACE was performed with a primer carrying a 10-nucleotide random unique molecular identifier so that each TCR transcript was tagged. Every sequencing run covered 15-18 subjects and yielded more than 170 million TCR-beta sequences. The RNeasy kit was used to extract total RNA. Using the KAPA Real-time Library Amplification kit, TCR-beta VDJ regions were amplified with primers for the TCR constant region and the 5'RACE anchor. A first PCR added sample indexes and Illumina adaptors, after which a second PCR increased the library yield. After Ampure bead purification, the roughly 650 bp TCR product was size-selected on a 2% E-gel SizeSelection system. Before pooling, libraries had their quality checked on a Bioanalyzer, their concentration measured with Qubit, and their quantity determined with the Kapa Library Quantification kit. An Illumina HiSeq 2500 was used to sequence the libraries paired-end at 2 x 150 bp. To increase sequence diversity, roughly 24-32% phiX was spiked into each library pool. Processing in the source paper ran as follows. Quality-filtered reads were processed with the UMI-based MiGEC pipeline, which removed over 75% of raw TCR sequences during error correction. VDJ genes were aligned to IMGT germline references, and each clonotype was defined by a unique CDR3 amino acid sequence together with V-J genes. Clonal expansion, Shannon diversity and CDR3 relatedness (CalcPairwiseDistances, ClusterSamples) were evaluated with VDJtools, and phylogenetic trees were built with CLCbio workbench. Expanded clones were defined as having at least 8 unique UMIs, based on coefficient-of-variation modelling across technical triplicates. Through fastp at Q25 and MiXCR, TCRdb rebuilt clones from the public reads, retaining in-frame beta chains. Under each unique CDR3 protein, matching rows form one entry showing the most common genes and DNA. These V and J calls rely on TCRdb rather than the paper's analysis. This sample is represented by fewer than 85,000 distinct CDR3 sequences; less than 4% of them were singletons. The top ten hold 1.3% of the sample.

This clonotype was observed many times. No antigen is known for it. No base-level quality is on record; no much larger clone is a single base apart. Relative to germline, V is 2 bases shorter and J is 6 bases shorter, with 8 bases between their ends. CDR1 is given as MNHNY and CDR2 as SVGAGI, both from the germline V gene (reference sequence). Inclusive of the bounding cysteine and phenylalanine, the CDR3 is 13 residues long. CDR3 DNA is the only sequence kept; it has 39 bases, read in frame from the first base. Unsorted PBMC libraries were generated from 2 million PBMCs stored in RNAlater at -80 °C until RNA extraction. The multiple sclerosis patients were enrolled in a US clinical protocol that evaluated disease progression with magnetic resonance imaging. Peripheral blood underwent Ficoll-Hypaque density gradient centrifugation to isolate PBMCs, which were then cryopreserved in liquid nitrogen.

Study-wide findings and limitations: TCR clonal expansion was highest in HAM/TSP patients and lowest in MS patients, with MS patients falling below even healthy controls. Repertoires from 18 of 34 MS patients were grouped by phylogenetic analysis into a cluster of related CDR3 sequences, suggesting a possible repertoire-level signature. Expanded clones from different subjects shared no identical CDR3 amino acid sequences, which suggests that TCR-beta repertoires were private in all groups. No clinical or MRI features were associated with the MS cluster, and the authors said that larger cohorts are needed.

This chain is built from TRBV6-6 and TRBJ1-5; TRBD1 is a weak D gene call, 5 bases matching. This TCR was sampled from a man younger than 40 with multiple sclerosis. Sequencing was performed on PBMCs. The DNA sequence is TGTGCCAGCAGTTACCCTGGGGGTCAGCCCCAGCATTTT. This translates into CASSYPGGQPQHF.